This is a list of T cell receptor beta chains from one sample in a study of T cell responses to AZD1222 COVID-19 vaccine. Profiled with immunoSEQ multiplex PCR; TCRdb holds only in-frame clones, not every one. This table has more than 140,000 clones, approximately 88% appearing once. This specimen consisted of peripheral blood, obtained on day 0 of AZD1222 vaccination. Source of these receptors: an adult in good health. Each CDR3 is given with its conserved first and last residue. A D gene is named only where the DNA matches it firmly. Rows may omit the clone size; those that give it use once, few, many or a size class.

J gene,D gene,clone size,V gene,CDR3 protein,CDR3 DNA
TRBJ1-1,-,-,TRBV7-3,CASSLSGALNTEAFF,TGTGCCAGCAGCTTAAGTGGAGCTCTGAACACTGAAGCTTTCTTT
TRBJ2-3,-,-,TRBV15,CATSTLVGTDTQYF,TGTGCCACCAGCACTTTGGTAGGCACAGATACGCAGTATTTT
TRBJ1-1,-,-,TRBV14,CASSVQGGNTEAFF,TGTGCCAGCAGCGTACAGGGCGGGAACACTGAAGCTTTCTTT
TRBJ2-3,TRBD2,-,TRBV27,CASIGTSGRMGTDTQYF,TGTGCCAGCATCGGGACTAGCGGGAGGATGGGCACAGATACGCAGTATTTT
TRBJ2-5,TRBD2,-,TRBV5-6,CASRSGLAVVETQYF,TGTGCCAGCAGGTCGGGACTAGCGGTGGTTGAGACCCAGTACTTC
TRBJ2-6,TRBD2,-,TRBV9,CASSVVGGRATGANVLTF,TGTGCCAGCAGCGTAGTTGGCGGGAGGGCCACTGGGGCCAACGTCCTGACTTTC
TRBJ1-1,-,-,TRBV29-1,CSARVQNTEAFF,TGCAGCGCTAGGGTCCAGAACACTGAAGCTTTCTTT
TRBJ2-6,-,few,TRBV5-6,CASSLIFNSGANVLTF,TGTGCCAGCAGCCTCATCTTTAACTCTGGGGCCAACGTCCTGACTTTC
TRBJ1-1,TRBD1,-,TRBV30,CAWSQQGFTEAFF,TGTGCCTGGAGTCAACAGGGGTTCACTGAAGCTTTCTTT
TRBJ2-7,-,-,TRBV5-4,CASSLGWGQSYEQYF,TGTGCCAGCAGCTTGGGGTGGGGACAATCCTACGAGCAGTACTTC
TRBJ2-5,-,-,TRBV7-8,CASSKLDEGETQYF,TGTGCCAGCAGCAAACTAGACGAGGGAGAGACCCAGTACTTC
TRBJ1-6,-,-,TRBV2,CASRAPYNSPLHF,TGTGCCAGCAGGGCCCCTTATAATTCACCCCTCCACTTT
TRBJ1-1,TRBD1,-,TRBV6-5,CASSSTGDLNTEAFF,TGTGCCAGCAGTTCGACAGGGGACTTGAACACTGAAGCTTTCTTT
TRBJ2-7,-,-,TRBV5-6,CASSLVSGSSSYEQYF,TGTGCCAGCAGCTTGGTTTCCGGGTCTAGCTCCTACGAGCAGTACTTC
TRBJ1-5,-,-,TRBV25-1,CATAPGGVEPQHF,TGTGCCACCGCCCCCGGGGGGGTCGAGCCCCAGCATTTT
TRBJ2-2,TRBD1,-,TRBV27,CASSSTGAPLNTGELFF,TGTGCCAGCAGTTCCACAGGGGCCCCACTGAACACCGGGGAGCTGTTTTTT
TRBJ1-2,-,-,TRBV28,CASSRQGKNYGYTF,TGTGCCAGCAGTCGTCAGGGAAAGAACTATGGCTACACCTTC
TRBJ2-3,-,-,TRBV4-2,CASSQEPGGSTDTQYF,TGTGCCAGCAGCCAAGAGCCCGGCGGGAGCACAGATACGCAGTATTTT
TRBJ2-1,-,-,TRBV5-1,CASSLGLGNEQFF,TGCGCCAGCAGCTTGGGACTAGGTAATGAGCAGTTCTTC
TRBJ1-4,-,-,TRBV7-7,CASSLGRGEKLFF,TGTGCTAGCAGCTTAGGAAGGGGTGAAAAACTGTTTTTT
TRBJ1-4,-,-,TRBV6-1,CASSESGFANEKLFF,TGTGCCAGCAGTGAAAGTGGGTTTGCTAATGAAAAACTGTTTTTT
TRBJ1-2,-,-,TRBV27,CASSFKPVVMGYGYTF,TGTGCCAGCAGTTTTAAGCCAGTGGTCATGGGCTATGGCTACACCTTC
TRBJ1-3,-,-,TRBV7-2,CASSLVGGAGNTIYF,TGTGCCAGCAGCTTAGTGGGGGGGGCTGGAAACACCATATATTTT
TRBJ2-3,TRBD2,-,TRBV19,CASKPGASGRADTQYF,TGTGCCAGTAAGCCCGGGGCTAGCGGGAGGGCAGATACGCAGTATTTT
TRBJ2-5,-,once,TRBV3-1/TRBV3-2,CASSPPRGRGETQYF,TGTGCCAGCAGCCCCCCGAGGGGAAGGGGGGAGACCCAGTACTTC
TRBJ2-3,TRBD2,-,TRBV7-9,CASSSPKSTSGITDTQYF,TGTGCCAGCAGCTCCCCAAAATCGACTAGCGGGATCACAGATACGCAGTATTTT
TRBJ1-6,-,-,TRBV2,CASSDRGRLNSPLHF,TGTGCCAGCAGTGACCGGGGAAGACTTAATTCACCCCTCCACTTT
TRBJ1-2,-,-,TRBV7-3,CASSDRGPRPYYGYTF,TGTGCCAGCAGCGACCGGGGGCCCCGTCCCTACTATGGCTACACCTTC
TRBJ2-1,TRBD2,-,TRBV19,CASSNSGTSEYNEQFF,TGTGCCAGTAGTAACTCCGGGACTAGTGAGTACAATGAGCAGTTCTTC
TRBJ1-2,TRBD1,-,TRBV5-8,CASSPGQGIGYTF,TGTGCCAGCAGTCCGGGACAGGGGATTGGCTACACCTTC
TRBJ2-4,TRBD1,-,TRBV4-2,CASSPGQGGIQYF,TGTGCCAGCAGCCCGGGACAGGGAGGCATTCAGTACTTC
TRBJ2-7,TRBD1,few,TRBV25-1,CASSDAGTVAYEQYF,TGTGCCAGCAGTGACGCCGGGACAGTGGCCTACGAGCAGTACTTC
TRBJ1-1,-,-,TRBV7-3,CASSLTPGVGTEAFF,TGTGCCAGCAGCTTAACCCCAGGGGTTGGGACTGAAGCTTTCTTT
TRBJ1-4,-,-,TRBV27,CASTTEPTNEKLFF,TGTGCCAGCACCACGGAACCAACTAATGAAAAACTGTTTTTT
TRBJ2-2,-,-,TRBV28,CASGPQPANTGELFF,TGTGCCAGCGGGCCGCAACCTGCGAACACCGGGGAGCTGTTTTTT
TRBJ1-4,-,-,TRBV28,CASSPAHQGSEKLFF,TGTGCCAGCAGTCCCGCTCACCAGGGGTCGGAAAAACTGTTTTTT
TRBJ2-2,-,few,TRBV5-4,CASSGGTASYTGELFF,TGTGCCAGCAGCGGCGGGACAGCTTCCTACACCGGGGAGCTGTTTTTT
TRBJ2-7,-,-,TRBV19,CASSITAQGGYEQYF,TGTGCCAGTAGTATCACGGCGCAGGGTGGCTACGAGCAGTACTTC
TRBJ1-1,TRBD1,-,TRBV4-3,CASSQNLGQAGTEAFF,TGCGCCAGCAGCCAAAACCTCGGACAGGCGGGGACTGAAGCTTTCTTT
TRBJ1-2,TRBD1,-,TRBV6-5,CASSYRQGGGYTF,TGTGCCAGCAGTTACCGGCAGGGGGGCGGCTACACCTTC
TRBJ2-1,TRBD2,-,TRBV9,CASSPRGVAEPVGNEQFF,TGTGCCAGCAGCCCCCGGGGGGTAGCGGAGCCCGTAGGGAATGAGCAGTTCTTC
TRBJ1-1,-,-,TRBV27,CASSSNLRGTEAFF,TGTGCCAGCAGTTCAAACCTCAGGGGCACTGAAGCTTTCTTT
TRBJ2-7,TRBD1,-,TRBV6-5,CASSSGTGGSYEQYF,TGTGCCAGCAGTTCCGGGACAGGGGGCTCTTACGAGCAGTACTTC
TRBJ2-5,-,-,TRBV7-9,CASSLASGAVKTQYF,TGTGCCAGCAGCTTGGCGTCGGGGGCGGTAAAGACCCAGTACTTC
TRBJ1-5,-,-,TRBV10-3,CASTTDYSNQPQHF,TGTGCCAGTACGACAGATTATAGCAATCAGCCCCAGCATTTT
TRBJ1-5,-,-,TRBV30,CAWRGGGANQPQHF,TGTGCCTGGAGGGGTGGGGGGGCCAATCAGCCCCAGCATTTT
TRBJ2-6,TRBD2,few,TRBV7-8,CASSARLARDSGANVLTF,TGTGCCAGCAGCGCCCGACTAGCGAGGGACTCTGGGGCCAACGTCCTGACTTTC
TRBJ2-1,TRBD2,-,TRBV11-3,CASSLFGTTSTYNEQFF,TGTGCCAGCAGCTTGTTCGGGACTACGAGTACCTACAATGAGCAGTTCTTC
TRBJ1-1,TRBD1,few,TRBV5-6,CASSPTGRTEAFF,TGTGCCAGCAGCCCGACAGGGAGGACTGAAGCTTTCTTT
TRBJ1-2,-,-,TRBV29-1,CSVEGRGAGLYGYTF,TGCAGCGTTGAAGGGAGAGGAGCAGGGTTATATGGCTACACCTTC
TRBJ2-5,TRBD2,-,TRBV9,CASSVVASGQETQYF,TGTGCCAGCAGCGTAGTGGCTAGCGGACAAGAGACCCAGTACTTC
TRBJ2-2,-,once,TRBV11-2,CASSLGHSANTGELFF,TGTGCCAGCAGCTTAGGCCACTCCGCGAACACCGGGGAGCTGTTTTTT
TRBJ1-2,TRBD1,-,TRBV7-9,CASSSDRGGYTF,TGTGCCAGCAGCTCGGACAGGGGTGGCTACACCTTC
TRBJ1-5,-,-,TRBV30,CAWSVRGGGNINQPQHF,TGTGCCTGGAGTGTACGAGGGGGGGGGAATATCAATCAGCCCCAGCATTTT
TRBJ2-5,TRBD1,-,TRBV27,CASSLYRGRPAEETQYF,TGTGCCAGCAGTTTGTACAGGGGCCGGCCGGCCGAAGAGACCCAGTACTTC
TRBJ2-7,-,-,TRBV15,CATSRDGLGYGGEQYF,TGTGCCACCAGCAGAGATGGCCTTGGGTATGGTGGCGAGCAGTACTTC
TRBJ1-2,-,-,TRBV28,CASSLRVNYGYTF,TGTGCCAGCAGTCTCCGAGTTAACTATGGCTACACCTTC
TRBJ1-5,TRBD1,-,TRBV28,CASSGTGVPNQPQHF,TGTGCCAGCAGTGGGACAGGGGTCCCTAATCAGCCCCAGCATTTT
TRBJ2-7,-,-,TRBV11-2,CASSLEGRSYEQYF,TGTGCCAGCAGCTTAGAGGGACGTTCCTACGAGCAGTACTTC